This T cell receptor (beta chain) is from a study of shared clonotypes between healthy human individuals. Study-level results: Clonotypes that were shared across a handful of donors made up around 5% of naive CD4 clonotypes.

On this clone itself: Its cognate antigen is unknown.

CDR3 size: 16 residues. Germline CDR1 and CDR2: LGHNA and YNFKEQ. Losses at the gene ends were 0 bases for V and 3 bases for J; bases not matched to a gene: 3. Sequencing was performed with immunoSEQ multiplex PCR; in TCRdb, only in-frame clones are kept and a portion is missing. The sample contains over a million clones, approximately 78% of which appear only once. The TCR was taken from a man in his late teens or twenties in good health. Some clones in this sample may be carry-over from other donors' samples. The V call is TRBV4-2, the J call TRBJ2-3; 10 bases map to TRBD1. Material: memory CD4+ T cells from PBMCs. Specified subset: CD45RA-negative fraction. CDR3 residues: CASSQEGDRGTDTQYF. DNA of the CDR3: TGTGCCAGCAGCCAAGAGGGGGACAGGGGTACAGATACGCAGTATTTT.